The 9 T cell receptor beta chains below were found in one sample sequenced in a study of T cells after posttransplantation cyclophosphamide. Some clones are missing from TCRdb's copy, which holds only in-frame ones; the method was immunoSEQ multiplex PCR. The sample includes some 25,000 clones, around 88% seen only once; the top ten take around 6.9%. Sequenced material: PBMCs. All receptors derive from a woman aged 55-70 years with a blood cancer, CMV-positive, and with a related stem cell donor.

The CDR3 is CASSVGLADEQYF. In nucleotides, the CDR3 is TGCGCCAGCAGCGTAGGACTAGCGGACGAGCAGTACTTC. This chain links TRBV5-1 with TRBJ2-7; 10 positions agree with TRBD2. The CDR3 is made up of 13 amino acids. The germline V gene encodes CDR1 SGHRS and CDR2 YFSETQ. V lost 4 bases to trimming and J lost 5 bases; unmatched junction nucleotides: 3.

In DNA form, the CDR3 reads TGCGCCAGCAACAAGGGACAGGGGCCCTACAATGAGCAGTTCTTC. Translation gives CASNKGQGPYNEQFF. J is TRBJ2-1 and V is TRBV5-1, with 10 bases matching TRBD1. In germline, CDR1 is SGHRS, CDR2 YFSETQ. The CDR3 is 15 residues long. J was trimmed by 2 bases and V by 6 bases; bases with no gene match: 5. Full variable domain (outside the CDR3, taken from reference TRBV5-1 and TRBJ2-1): KAGVTQTPRYLIKTRGQQVTLSCSPISGHRSVSWYQQTPGQGLQFLFEYFSETQRNKGNFPGRFSGRQFSNSRSEMNVSTLELGDSALYLCASNKGQGPYNEQFFGPGTRLTVL.

This chain connects TRBV13 to TRBJ2-1; 11 bases agree with TRBD2. Unmatched junction bases numbered 12, after V lost 4 bases and J lost 7 bases. The CDR3 has 17 amino acids. Germline CDR1 reads PRHDT; CDR2 reads FYEKMQ (reference sequence). The CDR3 sequence is CASSWGLAGGPENEQFF. Written as DNA, the CDR3 is TGTGCCAGCAGCTGGGGGTTAGCGGGAGGGCCCGAGAATGAGCAGTTCTTC.

The rearrangement links TRBV18 to TRBJ2-7; 8 bases agree with TRBD1. V shed 6 bases, J shed 4 bases, and the junction held 11 bases outside the gene matches. The CDR3 contains 15 residues. Germline V lookup: CDR1 KGHSH, CDR2 LQKENI. The CDR3 region has the DNA TGTGCCAGCTCGCAGGGGGCGGAATCCCTTTACGAGCAGTACTTC. This codes for CASSQGAESLYEQYF. The full variable domain, completed using reference TRBV18 and TRBJ2-7, is NAGVMQNPRHLVRRRGQEARLRCSPMKGHSHVYWYRQLPEEGLKFMVYLQKENIIDESGMPKERFSAEFPKEGPSILRIQQVVRGDSAAYFCASSQGAESLYEQYFGPGTRLTVT.

The chain has TRBV5-1 and TRBJ2-7; 9 bases align to TRBD1. Trimming took 2 bases from V and 4 from J; bases not matched to a gene: 7. Germline CDR1 SGHRS, CDR2 YFSETQ. The CDR3 has 15 amino acids. CDR3 nucleotide sequence: TGCGCCAGCAGCTTAGTGACAGGGGGTCTGTACGAGCAGTACTTC. Translating gives CASSLVTGGLYEQYF.

The J gene is TRBJ2-3, the V gene TRBV11-2; 10 bases agree with TRBD2. The V segment lost 5 bases and the J segment 3 bases; nucleotides outside the gene matches: 8. The CDR3 loop spans 16 amino acids. The germline V gene has CDR1 SGHAT and CDR2 FQNNGV. The CDR3 protein is CASSPEAGGGTDTQYF. The CDR3, as DNA: TGTGCCAGCAGCCCAGAAGCGGGAGGGGGGACAGATACGCAGTATTTT. The variable domain in full, completed from reference TRBV11-2 and TRBJ2-3, reads EAGVAQSPRYKIIEKRQSVAFWCNPISGHATLYWYQQILGQGPKLLIQFQNNGVVDDSQLPKDRFSAERLKGVDSTLKIQPAKLEDSAVYLCASSPEAGGGTDTQYFGPGTRLTVL.

This clone has only one observation. V gene TRBV6-5 combines with J gene TRBJ2-5; no reliable D call. Germline-derived CDR1 and CDR2 are MNHEY and SVGAGI. With 0 bases removed from V and 4 bases from J, the gap between germline ends came to 6 bases. The CDR3 has 13 amino acids. CDR3 in amino acids: CASSYSWRETQYF. DNA of the CDR3: TGTGCCAGCAGTTACTCGTGGAGAGAGACCCAGTACTTC.

This chain uses TRBV7-9 with TRBJ2-1, with TRBD2 matching 10 bases. This CDR3 region has 15 residues. The junction had 10 bases not matched to a gene; V was cut back by 5 bases and J by 9 bases. Germline V gene data show CDR1 as SEHNR and CDR2 as FQNEAQ (reference sequence). CDR3 residues: CASSPGLAGVSEQFF. In nucleotides, the CDR3 is TGTGCCAGCAGCCCGGGGCTAGCGGGAGTAAGTGAGCAGTTCTTC. The whole variable domain, filled in from reference TRBV7-9 and TRBJ2-1, reads DTGVSQNPRHKITKRGQNVTFRCDPISEHNRLYWYRQTLGQGPEFLTYFQNEAQLEKSRLLSDRFSAERPKGSFSTLEIQRTEQGDSAMYLCASSPGLAGVSEQFFGPGTRLTVL.

The gene calls are TRBV7-9 and TRBJ2-2; 13 nucleotides align to TRBD2. This CDR3 has 15 residues. V trimming: 5 bases; J trimming: 6 bases; junction bases outside the gene matches: 3. Germline V gene lookup returns CDR1 SEHNR and CDR2 FQNEAQ (reference sequence). The CDR3 sequence is CASSQTSGRSGELFF. In DNA, the CDR3 is TGTGCCAGCAGCCAGACTAGCGGGAGGTCCGGGGAGCTGTTTTTT.